This T cell receptor beta chain was captured in a study of cytomegalovirus exposure and HLA in healthy donors listed by TCRdb under 2017. Study-level background: An earlier analysis of approximately 640 of the donors reported 250 to 300 Gb of sequence data and more than 90 million unique TCR beta sequences from 150 million to 200 million T cells. A later analysis re-analyzed previously published TCR beta repertoires from 666 donors and added high-resolution HLA genotyping to study TCR occurrence patterns. HLA typing covered class I and class II loci at four-digit resolution. Roughly 5 DR-DQ haplotypes were handled as single units for association and clustering, since linkage in the cohort was strong. Every discovery cohort repertoire had been produced on one sequencing platform. The number of donors typed differed by locus, with about 629-630 for A, B, C, DRB1 and DQB1, approximately 500 for DQA1, 600 to 610 for DPA1, and roughly 450 for DPB1. Among the approximately 400 genotyped donors, 81% belonged to the genetic ancestry cluster associated with self-reported Caucasian donors. The study was designed to test whether signatures of past pathogen exposure could be identified by cataloging public T cell receptors. Genome-wide SNP genotypes for about 55% of the roughly 670 donors were used in a later genetic analysis, which treated that subset as a discovery cohort. To decide whether each TCR beta V gene segment behaved as functional or pseudogenic, an earlier analysis of 587 of the donors relied on high-throughput TCR beta sequencing. The study used immunosequencing to profile the T cell repertoires of hundreds of subjects and linked those repertoires to cytomegalovirus serostatus. Rather than using new phenotypic data, the later analysis identified candidate immune exposures from TCR beta sequences and from how often those sequences occurred across donors. Donor age, sex, ethnicity and CMV serostatus were compiled alongside the repertoire data. To predict cytomegalovirus infection status, the study brought together high-throughput TCR immunosequencing, statistical association of individual TCRs with disease status, and machine learning. Among over 350 genotyped donors of the cohort, an average of 235,054 unique TCR beta nucleotide sequences were sequenced per donor, around 18% of them non-productive. An early release covering roughly 640 HLA-typed donors comprised roughly 300 gigabases of sequencing data and around 85 million unique TCR sequences. A separate validation cohort of 90 to 150 different subjects was used in addition to the approximately 610-subject first cohort. What the research found in general, with its limitations: In a later analysis, TCR association rates were found to vary across HLA loci, with the most associated TCRs seen for DRB1 alleles and the fewest for HLA-C alleles. At a false discovery rate of 0.05, a later analysis linked approximately 18,000 TCR beta sequences to specific HLA alleles. Compared with equally common non-associated chains, HLA-associated TCR beta chains in a later analysis were more clonally expanded and had lower generation probabilities. Across donors, most TCR sequences were observed very rarely, whereas some public TCRs were present in many individuals. When HLA alleles, especially DR and DQ, strongly co-occurred, TCR associations were difficult to assign to individual alleles. Roughly uniform sequencing depth across donors was assumed in presence/absence analyses, although this assumption may not hold. In a later analysis, several top co-occurrence clusters were reported to appear linked to parvovirus B19, influenza, CMV and Epstein-Barr virus. Because HLA typing was missing for some donors at each locus, association tests included only the typed subset. The authors suggested that the approach could potentially be generalized to other disease states and immunological phenotypes. Most CMV-associated TCR beta chains appeared to be HLA-restricted in a later analysis, and the HLA associations seemed to be driven largely by CMV exposure. Approximately 16 rarely observed V segments, including chromosome 9 orphons, were excluded from the earlier analysis of almost 600 of the donors because counts were too low. Some IMGT-functional V segments, including TRBV6-2 and TRBV6-3, could not be told apart with the 87-base-pair reads, so those segments were excluded. According to a later genetic analysis, donors in an Asian-associated ancestry cluster had fewer N-insertions in productive TCRs than the approximately 650-donor mean. The classifier was reported to diagnose cytomegalovirus status with high specificity and sensitivity in both the original cohort and the validation cohort. Correlated functional status among segregating V segments might be attributable to linkage disequilibrium, but an unknown experimental factor could not be ruled out. In a later genetic analysis, a missense DCLRE1C variant was associated with V-gene and J-gene trimming of TCR beta chains, and the association was replicated in an independent cohort. The cohort was sequenced for TCR beta chains only, and without alpha or paired-chain data the features that could be detected were limited. Three of the identified cytomegalovirus-associated TCR beta chains were confirmed in vitro to be specific for cytomegalovirus antigens. A further reported finding was that TCR beta sequences accurately predicted the HLA-A and HLA-B alleles for most subjects in the first cohort. A cluster of highly shared sequence variants was judged likely to represent a technical artifact of the sequencing pipeline. In an earlier analysis of 500 to 650 of the donors, most TCR beta V segments appeared in productive rearrangements about 87% or about 30% of the time, broadly matching IMGT annotations. In the study, 150 to 200 TCR beta chains were listed as associated with cytomegalovirus. CMV serostatus was the only immune exposure information available for the cohort.

The library was made by the immunoSEQ multiplex PCR assay. A mixture of 60 forward primers for TCR Vbeta segments and 13 reverse primers for TCR Jbeta segments was used in the multiplex PCR. The CDR3 region of rearranged TCR beta genes was amplified from genomic DNA by a multiplex PCR assay. On the Illumina HiSeq System, the amplified TCR beta libraries were sequenced as 87-base-pair reads. The authors' analysis ran thus. A later analysis tallied 75 million to 85 million unique TCR beta chains across the 666 repertoires, and 10 million to 11 million of those chains were shared by two or more donors. A nearest-neighbor algorithm error-corrected the raw reads and collapsed the reads into unique sequences, merging closely related sequences to remove PCR and sequencing errors. CDR3 sequences were aligned to IMGT reference sequences to assign V, D and J gene segments. For a sequence to be retained, a match of at least six nucleotides to both a V gene segment and a J gene segment was required. Rearrangements were called productive when the CDR3 lacked stop codons and stayed in frame with V and J; all others were non-productive. Following IMGT convention, CDR3 was defined as the stretch from the second conserved V-encoded cysteine up to the conserved J-encoded phenylalanine. The earlier analysis of fewer than 750 of the donors excluded sequences that lacked an unambiguous match to a single V gene segment. In an earlier analysis of several hundred of the donors, a V segment was called functional when productive rearrangements were above 56.7%, and segregating when the standard deviation between donors exceeded 5%. A statistical classification framework was developed to diagnose cytomegalovirus status using the catalog of TCR beta chain sequences. V and J gene assignment, in a later analysis, came from comparing TCR nucleotide sequences with IMGT/GENE-DB human TR gene sequences. In a later analysis, CDR3 sequences and most-parsimonious VDJ recombination scenarios were assigned using the TCRdist pipeline. In a later analysis, every TCR beta chain was defined by the combination of its CDR3 amino acid sequence and its V-gene family, and reads without a unique V-gene family were dropped. To address suspected cross-contamination and a sequencing artifact, a later analysis removed 550 to 750 highly shared, low-generation-probability nucleotide sequences. For each public chain, a later analysis derived a clonal expansion index from normalized ranks of inferred template counts within each repertoire. Generation probabilities in a later analysis came from a VDJ recombination model fitted to out-of-frame rearrangements, and those results were checked against IGoR. A later analysis scored TCR-TCR, TCR-HLA and TCR-CMV co-occurrence with hypergeometric tests, applying a repertoire-size bias correction to TCR pairs. A later analysis estimated false discovery rates by permuting HLA or CMV assignments 20 times. A later analysis grouped co-occurring TCRs with DBSCAN, adding TCRdist sequence similarity when clustering within HLA-allele-positive subsets. For co-occurrence clustering, repertoires with fewer than 30,000 or more than 120,000 public chains were excluded, along with a handful of repertoires with anomalous nucleotide sharing. What TCRdb holds here is the immuneACCESS table cut down to in-frame rearrangements. Part of the clones is not present; checked against another copy, under half of the missing clones reflect an unresolved V gene, and the others are unexplained. D and trimming were read from the DNA, whereas the V and J calls and clone size are those reported in that table. The table for this sample lists roughly 150,000 clones; approximately 61% of them were counted only once. The top ten clonotypes cover 1.5% to 2% of the sample.

Including the terminal cysteine and phenylalanine, the CDR3 comprises 13 residues. Only the CDR3 portion is preserved as DNA: 39 bases, with reading frame beginning at the first base. At the junction V is shortened by 4 bases and J by 10 bases; bases outside the gene matches: 7. The germline V gene encodes CDR1 SGHTA and CDR2 FQGNSA. The cohort comprised fewer than 700 healthy bone marrow donors. At the time of sampling, every cohort member was nominally healthy, though immune exposures that went unrecorded were likely present. Of the 700 or so cohort members, approximately 290 had a positive CMV serostatus and 350 to 450 had a negative one, while no CMV serostatus was recorded for the donor. Each donor provided a peripheral blood sample, and peripheral blood mononuclear cells were used for TCR beta sequencing. The Qiagen DNeasy Blood Extraction Kit was used to extract genomic DNA from the blood cell samples.

Worth noting for this clone: The antigen this receptor binds is unknown. Per-base qualities were not stored, and no clone one base away is much larger.

The rearrangement combines TRBV7-2 with TRBJ1-1; 9 middle bases align to TRBD1. This clonotype was sampled from a human donor in good health. Source material: PBMCs. The DNA sequence is as follows: TGTGCCAGCAGCTACCTGGACAGGGGACTAGCTTTCTTT. Its coded protein is CASSYLDRGLAFF. Here the CDR3 is joined to the reference TRBV7-2 and TRBJ1-1 genes, and the full variable domain is: GAGVSQSPSNKVTEKGKDVELRCDPISGHTALYWYRQSLGQGLEFLIYFQGNSAPDKSGLPSDRFSAERTGGSVSTLTIQRTQQEDSAVYLCASSYLDRGLAFFGQGTRLTVV.